This T cell receptor (beta chain) was sequenced during a study of neoadjuvant anti-PD-1 for oral cavity cancer. Indicated time point: after neoadjuvant nivolumab, at surgical resection. Clones were sequenced by immunoSEQ multiplex PCR, and TCRdb holds only the in-frame ones, with some missing. The table includes roughly 10,000 clones, 68% detected once. CDR1 is MNHEY and CDR2 is SMNVEV in the germline V gene (reference sequence). This CDR3 is built from 13 residues. V shed 5 bases, J shed 7 bases, and the junction held 2 bases outside the gene matches. Here the sequenced sample was PBMCs, taken after nivolumab (anti-PD-1) treatment. The chain joins TRBV27 to TRBJ2-7; 13 positions agree with TRBD2. This receptor was taken from a person aged 40 to 85 with oral cavity squamous cell carcinoma. CDR3 amino acids: CASSGGLAGEQYF. The CDR3 DNA reads as TGTGCCAGCAGTGGGGGACTAGCGGGGGAGCAGTACTTC.